This T cell receptor beta chain emerged from a study of T-cell memory formation after mild COVID-19. General observations from the study: The study found balanced CD4/CD8 in clones contracting day 15 to 85 and a CD4+ lean in later expanders.

TCRdb independently ran MiXCR on the 5' RACE reads; one entry per CDR3 protein. This table has hundreds of thousands of distinct CDR3 sequences, about a sixth appearing once. The CDR3 covers 14 residues. V lost 4 bases, J lost 9 bases, and 13 bases lay in between. This clonotype was found a few times. Its antigen is currently unknown. What was sequenced was PBMCs or a T cell subset sorted from them (not recorded which). The sequence derives from a man aged 18 to 30 who had mild COVID-19 (a few samples of this study predate the infection). Cell type and time point are not known. The gene calls are TRBV12-3 or TRBV12-4 and TRBJ1-6, with D tentatively TRBD1 (6 bases). The CDR3 loop is CASSYQGFSSPLHF. The CDR3 nucleotides read TGTGCCAGCAGTTACCAGGGGTTTAGTTCACCCCTCCACTTT.